These 21 T cell receptor beta chains were all obtained from the same sample, sequenced in a study of blood T cell repertoires in COVID-19 (TCRdb year 2020). Libraries came from the immunoSEQ multiplex PCR assay. This is the immuneACCESS table as TCRdb keeps it, with only in-frame sequences that have V and J called. A part of the clones is gone; compared with another copy, unresolved V genes explain less than half, and the rest is unexplained. The sample contains 150,000 to 200,000 clones, about 80% of them found a single time. Of the sample, roughly a tenth falls within the top ten clones. Sequencing used peripheral blood. The source is a man in his sixties or seventies with active or convalescent COVID-19.

This rearrangement joins TRBV6-5 to TRBJ2-1, with 7 bases identical to TRBD2. The germline CDR1 and CDR2 sequences are MNHEY and SVGAGI. The CDR3 runs 14 residues. Trimming at V came to 7 bases and at J to 4 bases, leaving 7 bases not matched to a gene. The CDR3 reads CASIWSGNYNEQFF. CDR3 nucleotide sequence: TGTGCCAGCATTTGGAGCGGGAATTACAATGAGCAGTTCTTC.

V gene TRBV6-5 combines with J gene TRBJ2-1; tentative D call: TRBD2 (6 bases). Per the germline V gene, CDR1 is MNHEY and CDR2 is SVGAGI. V lost 8 bases, J lost 11 bases, and 19 bases lay in between. CDR3 length equals 13 residues. The chain's CDR3 is CASSGGSFGKQFF. For the CDR3, the DNA is TGTGCCAGCTCCGGGGGATCCTTCGGGAAGCAGTTCTTC.

The chain couples TRBV7-9 to TRBJ1-2; D uncertain. The V end lost 6 bases, the J end lost 7 bases, and 12 bases lay between the germline ends. The CDR3 sequence is 12 residues long. CDR1 is SEHNR, CDR2 FQNEAQ, per germline (reference sequence). DNA of the CDR3: TGTGCCAGCAGGCCAAGCCAACCTGGCTACACCTTC. Amino acids: CASRPSQPGYTF.

This clone was counted a few times. The rearrangement links TRBV19 to TRBJ2-7, with D maybe TRBD2 (5 bases). V shed 3 bases and J shed 0 bases, with 9 bases lying between them. CDR3 length: 14 amino acids. Germline CDR1 is LNHDA and CDR2 is SQIVND (reference sequence). CDR3 sequence: CASSIGVLSYEQYF. Written as DNA, the CDR3 is TGTGCCAGTAGTATCGGGGTCCTCTCCTACGAGCAGTACTTC.

The CDR3 loop is CASRQGPWTEAFF. CDR3 coding DNA: TGTGCCAGCAGACAGGGCCCATGGACTGAAGCTTTCTTT. The V and J genes are TRBV2 and TRBJ1-1, with a weak D call TRBD1 (6 bases). Trimming stripped 6 bases from V and 5 bases from J, with 13 bases between. Germline CDR1 and CDR2: SNHLY and FYNNEI. The CDR3 length is 13 residues. The entire variable domain, with the rest obtained from reference TRBV2 and TRBJ1-1, is as follows: EPEVTQTPSHQVTQMGQEVILRCVPISNHLYFYWYRQILGQKVEFLVSFYNNEISEKSEIFDDQFSVERPDGSNFTLKIRSTKLEDSAMYFCASRQGPWTEAFFGQGTRLTVV.

The rearrangement uses TRBV2 and TRBJ2-1, with D hard to call. This CDR3 spans 13 amino acids. V lost 4 bases and J lost 3, with 7 bases in between. The V gene's germline CDR1 is SNHLY and CDR2 FYNNEI. The CDR3 sequence: CASSAPVYNEQFF. The CDR3, as DNA: TGTGCCAGCAGTGCCCCTGTCTACAATGAGCAGTTCTTC. The full variable domain, completed using reference TRBV2 and TRBJ2-1, is EPEVTQTPSHQVTQMGQEVILRCVPISNHLYFYWYRQILGQKVEFLVSFYNNEISEKSEIFDDQFSVERPDGSNFTLKIRSTKLEDSAMYFCASSAPVYNEQFFGPGTRLTVL.

The chain couples TRBV19 to TRBJ1-3; D not certain. The CDR3 has 14 residues. The germline V and J ends were trimmed by 4 bases and 4 bases, with 11 bases remaining between them. Germline lookup yields CDR1 LNHDA and CDR2 SQIVND (reference sequence). The CDR3, as DNA: TGTGCCAGTAGTAACAGCTATCGAGGAAACACCATATATTTT. It is translated as CASSNSYRGNTIYF.

This sequence joins TRBV27 and TRBJ2-1, with unresolved D. This CDR3 has 14 residues. Trimming pared 4 bases from V and 4 bases from J, leaving 11 bases between. Germline V gene data show CDR1 as MNHEY and CDR2 as SMNVEV (reference sequence). CDR3 nucleotide sequence: TGTGCCAGCAGTTCCCTCCTCGGTTACAATGAGCAGTTCTTC. This sequence encodes CASSSLLGYNEQFF.

The sample holds a few counts of this clone. The genes are TRBV7-8 and TRBJ2-1, with TRBD2 matching 10 bases. This CDR3 has 15 amino acids. V shed 2 bases and J 4 bases; nucleotides not matched to a gene: 2. Per the germline V gene, CDR1 is SGHVS and CDR2 is FQNEAQ. CDR3 sequence reads: CASSLLAGVYNEQFF. The CDR3 bases are TGTGCCAGCAGCTTACTAGCGGGGGTATACAATGAGCAGTTCTTC.

V and J are TRBV19 and TRBJ2-7; TRBD2 is a possible D gene (5 bases). V was shortened by 2 bases and J by 7 bases, with 12 bases between the two germline ends. Per germline, CDR1 LNHDA and CDR2 SQIVND (reference sequence). The CDR3 runs to 13 residues. The CDR3 nucleotides are TGTGCCAGTAGTATAAGCGAGGGTGGGGAGCAGTACTTC. Translating gives CASSISEGGEQYF.

The chain has TRBV6-5 and TRBJ1-2, with TRBD1 identical over 8 bases. V lost 5 bases and J lost 2; bases outside the gene matches: 4. CDR3 length: 14 residues. Per germline, CDR1 MNHEY and CDR2 SVGAGI. The CDR3 region is CASSHGQGNYGYTF. The CDR3 region has the DNA TGTGCCAGCAGTCACGGACAGGGCAACTATGGCTACACCTTC.

The V and J genes are TRBV3-1 (or the pseudogene TRBV3-2) and TRBJ2-1; 11 bases line up with TRBD2. CDR1 is LGHDT and CDR2 is YNNKEL in the germline V gene (reference sequence). J lost 2 bases, V lost 1 base, and 4 bases had no gene match. CDR3 length: 17 residues. CDR3 nucleotide sequence: TGTGCCAGCAGCCAAGGATTAGCGGGGGGGACCTACAATGAGCAGTTCTTC. It specifies CASSQGLAGGTYNEQFF.

As regards this clone: One junction end disagrees with the germline gene, perhaps due to a read error. Distinct nucleotide sequences in the sample also encode this CDR3. V is TRBV27 and J is TRBJ2-4; 7 bases align to TRBD1. The CDR3 is 15 residues long. The germline V gene encodes CDR1 MNHEY and CDR2 SMNVEV (reference sequence). Here the CDR3 reads CASSSWTGPKNIQYF. The CDR3 DNA reads as TGTGCCAGTAGTTCCTGGACAGGACCCAAAAACATTCAGTACTTC.

This clone was counted between two and nine times. The chain employs TRBV7-2 and TRBJ1-3; possible D gene TRBD1, 5 bases. Germline V CDR1 and CDR2: SGHTA, FQGNSA. V lost 5 bases to trimming and J lost 2 bases, with 10 bases between them. The CDR3 consists of 14 residues. CDR3 sequence (DNA): TGTGCCAGCAGCCCCAGGACAACTGGAAACACCATATATTTT. Translated, it gives CASSPRTTGNTIYF.

The genes are TRBV6-2 or TRBV6-3 and TRBJ1-1, with a possible D match to TRBD1 (5 bases). The germline V gene has CDR1 MNHEY and CDR2 SVGEGT. The ends were cut back, 2 bases at V and 4 bases at J, with 17 bases in the middle. CDR3 length: 16 amino acids. CDR3: CASSYARGGIGTEAFF. In nucleotides, the CDR3 is TGTGCCAGCAGTTACGCCCGGGGGGGGATAGGCACTGAAGCTTTCTTT.

This sequence joins TRBV4-3 and TRBJ2-7; D may be TRBD1 (5 bases). The CDR3 is 16 amino acids. CDR1 is LGHNA and CDR2 is YSLEER in the germline V gene. V lost 3 bases and J 0 bases, leaving 15 bases between the germline ends. This chain's CDR3 is CASSHIQGASSYEQYF. The CDR3 coding sequence is TGCGCCAGCAGCCACATCCAGGGCGCTAGCTCCTACGAGCAGTACTTC.

The J gene is TRBJ2-7, the V gene TRBV6-2 or TRBV6-3; TRBD1 agrees at 9 bases. Germline V gene data show CDR1 as MNHEY and CDR2 as SVGEGT. This CDR3 is 16 amino acids long. V lost 7 bases and J lost 2; bases outside the gene matches: 12. The CDR3 DNA is TGTGCCAGCACCCCCAGAGGACAGGGGAGCGCCTACGAGCAGTACTTC. This gives the protein CASTPRGQGSAYEQYF.

This rearrangement joins TRBV19 to TRBJ1-2, with 9 positions matching TRBD1. V lost 5 bases, J lost 8 bases, and 12 bases stayed unmatched. There are 15 residues in the CDR3. Germline CDR1 is LNHDA and CDR2 is SQIVND (reference sequence). The CDR3 is CASSPQTGGLGGYTF. DNA of the CDR3: TGTGCCAGTAGTCCCCAGACAGGGGGTTTAGGAGGCTACACCTTC.

Concerning this clone itself: The sample contains more than one DNA sequence encoding this CDR3. This chain connects TRBV18 to TRBJ2-7, with TRBD2 as a possible D gene (6 bases). The germline V gene encodes CDR1 KGHSH and CDR2 LQKENI. This CDR3 contains 15 residues. Trimming pared 0 bases from V and 0 bases from J, leaving 9 bases between. The chain's CDR3 is CASSPPGLSSYEQYF. For the CDR3, the DNA is TGTGCCAGCTCACCACCGGGACTCTCCTCCTACGAGCAGTACTTC.

The V and J genes are TRBV18 and TRBJ2-7; 10 nucleotides agree with TRBD1. The CDR3 runs 15 residues. Germline V gene lookup returns CDR1 KGHSH and CDR2 LQKENI. V gave up 3 bases and J gave up 4 bases; unmatched junction bases: 6. The CDR3 DNA reads as TGTGCCAGCTCACCGGGACAGGGGAGGGGTTACGAGCAGTACTTC. Its protein is CASSPGQGRGYEQYF.

V gene TRBV7-6 combines with J gene TRBJ2-2, with D possibly TRBD1 on 5 matching bases. Germline CDR1 SGHVS, CDR2 FNYEAQ. The length of the CDR3 is 14 residues. V lost 1 base and J 6 bases, leaving 9 bases between the germline ends. The CDR3 sequence is CASSLVVRAGELFF. The CDR3 region has the DNA TGTGCCAGCAGCTTAGTTGTCAGGGCCGGGGAGCTGTTTTTT. Filled out from reference TRBV7-6 and TRBJ2-2, the complete variable domain reads GAGVSQSPRYKVTKRGQDVALRCDPISGHVSLYWYRQALGQGPEFLTYFNYEAQQDKSGLPNDRFSAERPEGSISTLTIQRTEQRDSAMYRCASSLVVRAGELFFGEGSRLTVL.